This T cell receptor beta chain was sequenced during a study of metastatic and nonmetastatic thyroid tumors. Study at large: The study looked at repertoires side by side in blood and in tumor or nodule tissue from malignant and benign thyroid patients. Study conclusions and caveats: According to reports, the diversity of TCR beta was significantly higher in malignant thyroid tumors than in benign nodules, and this held in both blood and tumor samples.

This clone was found many times. Its antigen is not known. This CDR3 is built from 12 residues. CDR1 and CDR2 (germline): SNHLY, FYNNEI. Trimming left V 6 bases short and J 10 bases short, with 15 bases between. Every patient underwent thyroid surgery untreated. The authors' processing: A distant-metastasis classifier for papillary thyroid cancer was built using CDR3 differences across clinicopathological groups. With MiXCR, TCRdb called clones anew from the PCR reads. The V and J calls reflect TCRdb's pipeline rather than the authors' work. Found here are 20,000 to 25,000 clones, around 15% of them singletons; the top ten hold roughly 40%.

The chain joins TRBV2 to TRBJ1-2; D remains ambiguous. The sample consisted of blood. The receptor's source is a female donor with papillary thyroid cancer or a benign thyroid nodule (not recorded which). Some clones in this sample may be carry-over from other donors' samples. CDR3 sequence: CASRTNAGYYTF. CDR3 DNA: TGTGCCAGCAGAACTAATGCAGGTTACTACACCTTC.